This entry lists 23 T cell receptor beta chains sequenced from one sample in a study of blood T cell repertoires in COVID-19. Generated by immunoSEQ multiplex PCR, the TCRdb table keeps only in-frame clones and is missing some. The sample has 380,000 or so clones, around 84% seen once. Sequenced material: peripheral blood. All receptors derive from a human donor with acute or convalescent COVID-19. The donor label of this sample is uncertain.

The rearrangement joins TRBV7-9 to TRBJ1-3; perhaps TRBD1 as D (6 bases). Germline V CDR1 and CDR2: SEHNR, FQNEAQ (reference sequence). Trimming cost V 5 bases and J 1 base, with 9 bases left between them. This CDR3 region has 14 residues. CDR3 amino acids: CASSQRGSGNTIYF. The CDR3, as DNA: TGTGCCAGCAGCCAAAGGGGGTCTGGAAACACCATATATTTT.

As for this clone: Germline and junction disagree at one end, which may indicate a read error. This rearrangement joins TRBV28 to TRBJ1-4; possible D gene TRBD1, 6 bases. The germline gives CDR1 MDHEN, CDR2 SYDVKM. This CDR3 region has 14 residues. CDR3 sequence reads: CASGLGQGRGKLFF. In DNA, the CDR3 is TGTGCCAGCGGTTTGGGGCAGGGCAGGGGAAAACTGTTTTTT.

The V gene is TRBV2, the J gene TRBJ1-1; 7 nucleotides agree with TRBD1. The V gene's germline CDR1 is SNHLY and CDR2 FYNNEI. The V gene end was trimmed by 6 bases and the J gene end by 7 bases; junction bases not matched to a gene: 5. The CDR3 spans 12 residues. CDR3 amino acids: CASSQRTGEAFF. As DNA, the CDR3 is TGTGCCAGCAGCCAAAGGACAGGTGAAGCTTTCTTT.

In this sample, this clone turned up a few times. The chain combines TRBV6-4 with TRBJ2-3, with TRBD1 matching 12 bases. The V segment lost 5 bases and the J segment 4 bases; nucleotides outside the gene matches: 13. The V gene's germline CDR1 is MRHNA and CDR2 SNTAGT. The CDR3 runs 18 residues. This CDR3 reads CASSPTGTGGALADTQYF. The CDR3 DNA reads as TGTGCCAGCAGTCCGACTGGGACAGGGGGCGCGTTAGCAGATACGCAGTATTTT.

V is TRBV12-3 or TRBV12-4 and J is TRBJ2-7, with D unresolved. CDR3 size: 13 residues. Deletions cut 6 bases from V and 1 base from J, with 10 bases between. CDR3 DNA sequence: TGTGCCAGCAGCCTGCCAGTTTCCTACGAGCAGTACTTC. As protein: CASSLPVSYEQYF.

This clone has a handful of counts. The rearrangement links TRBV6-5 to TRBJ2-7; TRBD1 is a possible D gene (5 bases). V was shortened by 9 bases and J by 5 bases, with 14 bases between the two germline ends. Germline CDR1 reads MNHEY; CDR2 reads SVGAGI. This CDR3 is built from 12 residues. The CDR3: CARWQGKHEQYF. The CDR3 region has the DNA TGTGCCAGGTGGCAGGGTAAGCACGAGCAGTACTTC.

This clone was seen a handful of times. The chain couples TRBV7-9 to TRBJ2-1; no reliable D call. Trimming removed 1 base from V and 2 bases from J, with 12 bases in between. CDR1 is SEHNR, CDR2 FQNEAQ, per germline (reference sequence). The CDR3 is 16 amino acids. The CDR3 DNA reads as TGTGCCAGCAGCTTAGAGTTTCAGCGAACCTACAATGAGCAGTTCTTC. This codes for CASSLEFQRTYNEQFF.

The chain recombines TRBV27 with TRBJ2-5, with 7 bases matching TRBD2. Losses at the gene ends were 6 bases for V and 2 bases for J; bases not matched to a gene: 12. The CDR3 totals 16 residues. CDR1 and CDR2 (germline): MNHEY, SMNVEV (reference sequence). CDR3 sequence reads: CASRTWSGIGQETQYF. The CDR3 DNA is TGTGCCAGCAGAACCTGGAGCGGGATAGGACAAGAGACCCAGTACTTC.

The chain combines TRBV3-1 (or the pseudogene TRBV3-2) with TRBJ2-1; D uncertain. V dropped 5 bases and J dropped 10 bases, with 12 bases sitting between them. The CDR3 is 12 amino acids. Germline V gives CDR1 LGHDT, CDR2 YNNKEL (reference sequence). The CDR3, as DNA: TGTGCCAGCAGCGCCCTCGGGTCAGAGCAGTTCTTC. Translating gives CASSALGSEQFF.

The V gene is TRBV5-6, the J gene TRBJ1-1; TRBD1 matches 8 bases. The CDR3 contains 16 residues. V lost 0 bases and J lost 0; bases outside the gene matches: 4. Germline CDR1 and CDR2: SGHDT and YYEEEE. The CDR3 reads CASSLVTGALNTEAFF. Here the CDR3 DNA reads TGTGCCAGCAGCTTGGTGACAGGGGCCCTGAACACTGAAGCTTTCTTT.

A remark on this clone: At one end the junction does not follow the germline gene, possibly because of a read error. The CDR3 region is CASPPSGLATDTQYF. The CDR3 DNA is TGTGCCAGCCCACCTTCGGGACTAGCGACAGATACGCAGTATTTT. The rearrangement links TRBV18 to TRBJ2-3; 10 positions agree with TRBD2. The germline gives CDR1 KGHSH, CDR2 LQKENI. This CDR3 region has 15 residues.

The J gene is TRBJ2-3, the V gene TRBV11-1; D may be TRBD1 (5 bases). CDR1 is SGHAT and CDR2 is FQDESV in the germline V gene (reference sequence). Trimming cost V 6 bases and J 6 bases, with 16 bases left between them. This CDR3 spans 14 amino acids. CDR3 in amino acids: CASSRKGKPDTQYF. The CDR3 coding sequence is TGTGCCAGCAGTCGAAAGGGGAAGCCCGATACGCAGTATTTT.

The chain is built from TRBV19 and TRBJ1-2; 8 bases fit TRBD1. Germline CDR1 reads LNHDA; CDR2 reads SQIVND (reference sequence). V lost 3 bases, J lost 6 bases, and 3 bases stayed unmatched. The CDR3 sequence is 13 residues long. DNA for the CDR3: TGTGCCAGTAGTATGGGCAGGGGGCATGGCTACACCTTC. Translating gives CASSMGRGHGYTF.

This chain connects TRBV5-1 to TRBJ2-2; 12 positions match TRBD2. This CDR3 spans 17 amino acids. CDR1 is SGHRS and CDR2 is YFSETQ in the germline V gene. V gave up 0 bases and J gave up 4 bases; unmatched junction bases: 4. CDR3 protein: CASSLGLAGDLTGELFF. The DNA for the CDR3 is TGCGCCAGCAGCTTGGGACTAGCGGGGGACCTCACCGGGGAGCTGTTTTTT.

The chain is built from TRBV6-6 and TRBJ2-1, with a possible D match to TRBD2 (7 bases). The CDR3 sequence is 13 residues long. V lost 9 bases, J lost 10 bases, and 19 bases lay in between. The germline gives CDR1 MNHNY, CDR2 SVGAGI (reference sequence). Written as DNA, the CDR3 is TGTGCCAGTCACACGGGGGGCCCTCGGGAGCAGTTCTTC. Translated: CASHTGGPREQFF.

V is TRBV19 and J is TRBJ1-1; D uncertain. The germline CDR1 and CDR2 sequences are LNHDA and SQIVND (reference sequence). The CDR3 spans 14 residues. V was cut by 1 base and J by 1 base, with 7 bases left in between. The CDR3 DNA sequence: TGTGCCAGTAGTATAGTCCGGAGGAACACTGAAGCTTTCTTT. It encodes CASSIVRRNTEAFF.

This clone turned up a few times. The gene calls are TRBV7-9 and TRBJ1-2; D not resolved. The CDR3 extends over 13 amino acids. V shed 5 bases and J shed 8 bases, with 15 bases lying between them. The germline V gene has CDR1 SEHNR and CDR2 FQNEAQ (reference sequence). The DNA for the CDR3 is TGTGCCAGCAGCCCACCTGCGACTTCCGGCTACACCTTC. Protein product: CASSPPATSGYTF.

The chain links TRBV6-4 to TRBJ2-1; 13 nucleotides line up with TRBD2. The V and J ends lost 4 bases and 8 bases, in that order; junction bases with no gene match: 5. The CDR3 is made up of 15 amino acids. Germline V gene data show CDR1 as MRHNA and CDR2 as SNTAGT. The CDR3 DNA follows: TGTGCCAGCAGTGGTGGGACTAGCGGGGATCATGAGCAGTTCTTC. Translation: CASSGGTSGDHEQFF.

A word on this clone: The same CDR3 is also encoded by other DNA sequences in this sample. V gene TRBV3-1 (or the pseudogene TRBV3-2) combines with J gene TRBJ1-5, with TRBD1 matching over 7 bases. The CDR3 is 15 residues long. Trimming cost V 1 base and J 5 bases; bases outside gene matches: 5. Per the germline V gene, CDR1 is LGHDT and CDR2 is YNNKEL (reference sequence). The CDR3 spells CASSQGTGGHQPQHF. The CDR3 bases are TGTGCCAGCAGCCAAGGGACAGGCGGACATCAGCCCCAGCATTTT.

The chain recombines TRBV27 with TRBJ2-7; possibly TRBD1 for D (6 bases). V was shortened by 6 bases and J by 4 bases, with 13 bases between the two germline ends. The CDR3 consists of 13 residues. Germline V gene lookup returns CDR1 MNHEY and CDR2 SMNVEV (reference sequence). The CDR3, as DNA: TGTGCCAGCAGCCACACCACAGGGTACGAGCAGTACTTC. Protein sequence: CASSHTTGYEQYF.

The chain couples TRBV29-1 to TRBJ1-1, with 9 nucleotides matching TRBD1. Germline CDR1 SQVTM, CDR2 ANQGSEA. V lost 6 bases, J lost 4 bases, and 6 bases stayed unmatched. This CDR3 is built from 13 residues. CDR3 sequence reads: CSVAQGAGTEAFF. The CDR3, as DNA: TGCAGCGTGGCACAGGGGGCGGGCACTGAAGCTTTCTTT.

This CDR3 is CASSQPGGISGNTIYF. The CDR3 coding sequence is TGTGCCAGCAGCCAACCGGGGGGGATTTCTGGAAACACCATATATTTT. The rearrangement uses TRBV14 and TRBJ1-3; D is perhaps TRBD1 (5 bases). This CDR3 contains 16 residues. The germline gives CDR1 SGHDN, CDR2 FVKESK. The V end was cut by 2 bases, the J end by 1 base, with 12 bases between.

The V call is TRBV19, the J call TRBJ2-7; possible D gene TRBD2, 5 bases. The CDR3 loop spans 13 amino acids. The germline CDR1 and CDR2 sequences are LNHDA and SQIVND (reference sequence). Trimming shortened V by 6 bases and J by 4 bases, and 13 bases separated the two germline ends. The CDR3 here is CASSLTILYEQYF. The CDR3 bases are TGTGCCAGTAGCCTGACTATATTATACGAGCAGTACTTC.